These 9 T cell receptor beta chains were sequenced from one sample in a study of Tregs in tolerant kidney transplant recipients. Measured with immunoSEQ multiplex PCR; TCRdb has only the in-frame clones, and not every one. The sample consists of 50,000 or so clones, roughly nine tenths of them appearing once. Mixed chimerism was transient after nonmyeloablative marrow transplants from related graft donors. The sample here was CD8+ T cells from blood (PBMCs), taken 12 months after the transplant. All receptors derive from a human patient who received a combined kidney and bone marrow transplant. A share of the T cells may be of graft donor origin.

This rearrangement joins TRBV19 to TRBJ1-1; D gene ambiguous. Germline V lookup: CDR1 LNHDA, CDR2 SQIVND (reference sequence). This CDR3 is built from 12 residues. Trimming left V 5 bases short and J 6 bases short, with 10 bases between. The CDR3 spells CASSSQVPEAFF. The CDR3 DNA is TGTGCCAGTAGTTCCCAGGTACCTGAAGCTTTCTTT.

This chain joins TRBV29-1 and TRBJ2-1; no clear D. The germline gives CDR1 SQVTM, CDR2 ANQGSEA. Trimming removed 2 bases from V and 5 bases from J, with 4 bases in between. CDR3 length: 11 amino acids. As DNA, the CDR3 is TGCAGCGTTGAAACTAACAATGAGCAGTTCTTC. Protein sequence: CSVETNNEQFF.

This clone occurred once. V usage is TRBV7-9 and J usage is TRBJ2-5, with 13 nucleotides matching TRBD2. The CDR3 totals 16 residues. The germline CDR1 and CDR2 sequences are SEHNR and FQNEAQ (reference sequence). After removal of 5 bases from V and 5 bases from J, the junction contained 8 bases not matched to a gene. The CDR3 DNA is TGTGCCAGCAGCCTCGGGACTAGCGGGGCGGGGGAGACCCAGTACTTC. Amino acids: CASSLGTSGAGETQYF.

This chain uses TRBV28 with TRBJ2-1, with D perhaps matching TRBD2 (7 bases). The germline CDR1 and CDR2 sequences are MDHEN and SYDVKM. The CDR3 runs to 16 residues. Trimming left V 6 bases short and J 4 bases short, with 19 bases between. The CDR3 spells CASSPPGGEGYNEQFF. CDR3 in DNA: TGTGCCAGCAGCCCCCCGGGGGGCGAGGGTTACAATGAGCAGTTCTTC.

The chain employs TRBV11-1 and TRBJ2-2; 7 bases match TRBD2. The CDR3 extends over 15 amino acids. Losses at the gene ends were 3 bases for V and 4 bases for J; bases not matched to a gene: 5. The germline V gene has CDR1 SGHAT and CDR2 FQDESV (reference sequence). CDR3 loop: CASSLSASGTGELFF. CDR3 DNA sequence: TGTGCCAGCAGCTTGTCGGCTAGCGGCACCGGGGAGCTGTTTTTT.

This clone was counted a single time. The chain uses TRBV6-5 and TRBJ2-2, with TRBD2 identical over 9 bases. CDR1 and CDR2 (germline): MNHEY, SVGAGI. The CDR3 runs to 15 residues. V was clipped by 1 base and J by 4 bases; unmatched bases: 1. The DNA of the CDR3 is TGTGCCAGCAGTTACTGGCGGGGGGGCACCGGGGAGCTGTTTTTT. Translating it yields CASSYWRGGTGELFF.

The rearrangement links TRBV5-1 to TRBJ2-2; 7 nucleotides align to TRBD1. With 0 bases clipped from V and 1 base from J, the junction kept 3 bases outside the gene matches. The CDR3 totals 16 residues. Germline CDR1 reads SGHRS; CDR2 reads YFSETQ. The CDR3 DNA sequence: TGCGCCAGCAGCTTGGGAGACAGGGAGAACACCGGGGAGCTGTTTTTT. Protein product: CASSLGDRENTGELFF.

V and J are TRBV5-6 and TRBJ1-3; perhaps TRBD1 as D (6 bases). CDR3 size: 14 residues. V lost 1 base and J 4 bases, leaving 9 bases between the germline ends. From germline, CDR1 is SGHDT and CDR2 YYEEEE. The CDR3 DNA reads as TGTGCCAGCAGCTTGTTCAGGGGAGGAAACACCATATATTTT. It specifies CASSLFRGGNTIYF.

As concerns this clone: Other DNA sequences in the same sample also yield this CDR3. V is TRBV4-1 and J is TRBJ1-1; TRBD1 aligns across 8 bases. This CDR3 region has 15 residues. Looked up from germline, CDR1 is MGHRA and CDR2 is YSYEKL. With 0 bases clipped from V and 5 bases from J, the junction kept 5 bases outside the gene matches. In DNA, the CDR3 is TGCGCCAGCAGCCAAGAGGACAGGGAGGGAACTGAAGCTTTCTTT. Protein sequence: CASSQEDREGTEAFF.